One T cell receptor beta chain is described in this entry. The target antigen is unknown. These data originate in a study of CD8 T cells in ankylosing spondylitis. Overall study results and limits: Within ankylosing spondylitis blood, a TCR beta motif made up of eight highly homologous variants appeared to be characteristic.

TCRdb redid the calling of the 5' RACE reads with MiXCR, one entry per CDR3 protein. The sample contains about 90,000 distinct CDR3 sequences, more than 8.5% of which appear only once. Per the germline V gene, CDR1 is SGDLS and CDR2 is YYNGEE. V shed 4 bases, J shed 3 bases, and the junction held 10 bases outside the gene matches. The CDR3 is made up of 16 amino acids. The receptor's source is a male donor with ankylosing spondylitis. The chain is built from TRBV9 and TRBJ2-1, with 7 nucleotides matching TRBD2. Sequenced: blood, either unsorted or a sorted T cell fraction (not recorded which). In nucleotides, the CDR3 is TGTGCCAGCAGCCACTTGGGGGGGTTTAGCTACAATGAGCAGTTCTTC. It yields the protein CASSHLGGFSYNEQFF.